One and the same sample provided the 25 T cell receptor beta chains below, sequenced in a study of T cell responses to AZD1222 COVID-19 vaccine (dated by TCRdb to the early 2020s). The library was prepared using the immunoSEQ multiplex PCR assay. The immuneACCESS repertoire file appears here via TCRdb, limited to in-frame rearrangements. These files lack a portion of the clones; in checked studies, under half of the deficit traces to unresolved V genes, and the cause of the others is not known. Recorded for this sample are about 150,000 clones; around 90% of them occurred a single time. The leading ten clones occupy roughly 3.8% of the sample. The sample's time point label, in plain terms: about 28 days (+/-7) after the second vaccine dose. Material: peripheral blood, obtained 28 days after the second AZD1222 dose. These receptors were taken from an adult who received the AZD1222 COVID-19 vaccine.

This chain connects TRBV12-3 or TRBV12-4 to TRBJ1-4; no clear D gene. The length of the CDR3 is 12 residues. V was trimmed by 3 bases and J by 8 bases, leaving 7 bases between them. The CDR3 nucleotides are TGTGCCAGCAGTTTTAGGCGGGAAAAACTGTTTTTT. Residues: CASSFRREKLFF.

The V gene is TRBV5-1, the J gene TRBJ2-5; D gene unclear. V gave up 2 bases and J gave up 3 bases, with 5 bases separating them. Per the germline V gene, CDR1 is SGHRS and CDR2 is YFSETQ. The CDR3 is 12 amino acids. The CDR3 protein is CASSFFEETQYF. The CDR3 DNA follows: TGCGCCAGCAGCTTCTTTGAAGAGACCCAGTACTTC.

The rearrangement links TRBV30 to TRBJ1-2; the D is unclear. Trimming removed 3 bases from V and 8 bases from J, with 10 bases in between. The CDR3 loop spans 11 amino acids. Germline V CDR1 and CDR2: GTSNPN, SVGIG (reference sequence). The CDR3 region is CAWREGRGYTF. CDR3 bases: TGTGCCTGGAGAGAAGGACGGGGCTACACCTTC. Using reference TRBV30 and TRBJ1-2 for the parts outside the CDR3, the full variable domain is SQTIHQWPATLVQPVGSPLSLECTVEGTSNPNLYWYRQAAGRGLQLLFYSVGIGQISSEVPQNLSASRPQDRQFILSSKKLLLSDSGFYLCAWREGRGYTFGSGTRLTVV.

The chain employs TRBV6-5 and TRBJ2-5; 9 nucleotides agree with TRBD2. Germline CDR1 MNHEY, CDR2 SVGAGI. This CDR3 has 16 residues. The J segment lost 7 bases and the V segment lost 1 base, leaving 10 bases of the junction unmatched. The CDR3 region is CASSYLDSGGLATQYF. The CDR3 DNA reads TGTGCCAGCAGTTACTTGGACAGCGGGGGGCTGGCGACCCAGTACTTC.

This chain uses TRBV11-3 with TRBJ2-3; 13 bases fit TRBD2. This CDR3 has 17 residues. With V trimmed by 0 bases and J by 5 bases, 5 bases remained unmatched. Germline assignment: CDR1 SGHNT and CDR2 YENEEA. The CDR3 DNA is TGTGCCAGCAGCTTAGAAGGACTAGCGGGAGAGGGAGATACGCAGTATTTT. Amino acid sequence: CASSLEGLAGEGDTQYF.

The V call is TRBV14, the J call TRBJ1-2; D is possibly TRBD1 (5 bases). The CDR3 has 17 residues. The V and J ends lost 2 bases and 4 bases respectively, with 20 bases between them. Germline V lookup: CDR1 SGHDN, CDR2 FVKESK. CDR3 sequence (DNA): TGTGCCAGCAGCCAATTCGGGACGGGGGGATCGGGCTATGGCTACACCTTC. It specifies CASSQFGTGGSGYGYTF.

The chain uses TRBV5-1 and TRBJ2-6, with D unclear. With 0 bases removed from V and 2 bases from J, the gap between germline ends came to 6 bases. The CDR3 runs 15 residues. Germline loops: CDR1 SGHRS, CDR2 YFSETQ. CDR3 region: CASSLEGTGANVLTF. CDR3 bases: TGCGCCAGCAGCTTGGAGGGCACTGGGGCCAACGTCCTGACTTTC.

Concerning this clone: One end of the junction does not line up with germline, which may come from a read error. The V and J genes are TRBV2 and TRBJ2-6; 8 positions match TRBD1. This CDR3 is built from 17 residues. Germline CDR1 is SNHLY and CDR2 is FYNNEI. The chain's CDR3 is CASREDRGGSGANVLTF. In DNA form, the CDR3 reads TGTGCCAGCAGGGAAGACAGGGGTGGATCTGGGGCCAACGTCCTGACTTTC.

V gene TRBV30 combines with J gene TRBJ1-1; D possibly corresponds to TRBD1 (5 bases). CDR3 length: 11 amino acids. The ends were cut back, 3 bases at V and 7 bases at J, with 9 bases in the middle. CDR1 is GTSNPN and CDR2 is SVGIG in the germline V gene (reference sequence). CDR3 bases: TGTGCCTGGAGGTGGGGGGGTGAAGCTTTCTTT. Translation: CAWRWGGEAFF.

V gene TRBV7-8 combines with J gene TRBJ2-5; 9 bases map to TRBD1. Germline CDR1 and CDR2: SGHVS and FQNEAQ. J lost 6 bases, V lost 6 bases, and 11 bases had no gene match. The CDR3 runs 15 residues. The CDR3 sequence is CASSLITGGKKTQYF. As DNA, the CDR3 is TGTGCCAGCAGTCTTATAACAGGGGGCAAGAAGACCCAGTACTTC.

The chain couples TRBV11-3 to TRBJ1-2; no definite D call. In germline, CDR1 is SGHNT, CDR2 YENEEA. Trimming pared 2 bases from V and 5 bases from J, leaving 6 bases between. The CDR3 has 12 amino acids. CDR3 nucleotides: TGTGCCAGCAGCTTAACTGGGTATGGCTACACCTTC. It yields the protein CASSLTGYGYTF.

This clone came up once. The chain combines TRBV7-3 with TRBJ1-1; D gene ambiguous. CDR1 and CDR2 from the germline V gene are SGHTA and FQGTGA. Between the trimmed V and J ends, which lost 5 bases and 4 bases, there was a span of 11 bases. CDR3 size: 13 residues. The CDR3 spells CASSMDSGTEAFF. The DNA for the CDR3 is TGTGCCAGCAGCATGGATTCTGGCACTGAAGCTTTCTTT.

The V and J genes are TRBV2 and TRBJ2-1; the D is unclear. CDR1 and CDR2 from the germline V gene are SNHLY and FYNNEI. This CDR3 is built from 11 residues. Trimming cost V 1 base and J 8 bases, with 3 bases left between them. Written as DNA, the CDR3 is TGTGCCAGCAGTGAAGAGGATGAGCAGTTCTTC. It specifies CASSEEDEQFF.

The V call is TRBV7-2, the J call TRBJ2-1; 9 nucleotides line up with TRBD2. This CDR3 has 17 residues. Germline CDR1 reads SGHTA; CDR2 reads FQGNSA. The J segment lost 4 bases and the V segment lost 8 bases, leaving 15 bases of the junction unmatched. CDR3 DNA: TGTGCCAGCTCCGGCCGGGGCGGGAGGGGATCATACAATGAGCAGTTCTTC. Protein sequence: CASSGRGGRGSYNEQFF.

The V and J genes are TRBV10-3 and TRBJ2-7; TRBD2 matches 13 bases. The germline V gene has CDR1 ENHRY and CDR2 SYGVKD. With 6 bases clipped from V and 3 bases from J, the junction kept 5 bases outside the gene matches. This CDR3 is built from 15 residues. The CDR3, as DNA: TGTGCCATCAGCCGCGGGACTAGCGGGAACTACGAGCAGTACTTC. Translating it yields CAISRGTSGNYEQYF.

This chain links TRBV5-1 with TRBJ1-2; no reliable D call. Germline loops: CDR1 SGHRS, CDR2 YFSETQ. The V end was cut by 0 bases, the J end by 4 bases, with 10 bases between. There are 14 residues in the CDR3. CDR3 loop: CASSLERAPYGYTF. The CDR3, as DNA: TGCGCCAGCAGCTTGGAAAGGGCCCCCTATGGCTACACCTTC.

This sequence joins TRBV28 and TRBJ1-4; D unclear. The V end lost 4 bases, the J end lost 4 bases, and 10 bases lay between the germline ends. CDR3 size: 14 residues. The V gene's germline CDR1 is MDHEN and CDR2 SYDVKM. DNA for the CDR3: TGTGCCAGCAGTTGGAGGCGTTTTAATGAAAAACTGTTTTTT. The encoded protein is CASSWRRFNEKLFF.

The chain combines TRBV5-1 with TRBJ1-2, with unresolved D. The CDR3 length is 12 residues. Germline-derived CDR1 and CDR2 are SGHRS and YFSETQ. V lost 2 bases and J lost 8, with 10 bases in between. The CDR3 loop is CASSFPAGGYTF. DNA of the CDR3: TGCGCCAGCAGCTTCCCGGCTGGGGGCTACACCTTC.

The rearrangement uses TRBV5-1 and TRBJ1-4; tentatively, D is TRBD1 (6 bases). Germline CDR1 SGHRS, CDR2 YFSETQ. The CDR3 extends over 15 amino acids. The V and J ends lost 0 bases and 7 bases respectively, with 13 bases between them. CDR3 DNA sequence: TGCGCCAGCAGCTTGGCAGGGGCCCTTACTGAAAAACTGTTTTTT. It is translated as CASSLAGALTEKLFF.

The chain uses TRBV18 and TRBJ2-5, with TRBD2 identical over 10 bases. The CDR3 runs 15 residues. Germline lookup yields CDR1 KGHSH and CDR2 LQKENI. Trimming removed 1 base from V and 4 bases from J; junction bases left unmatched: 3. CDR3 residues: CASSPRASGGETQYF. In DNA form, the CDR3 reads TGTGCCAGCTCACCACGGGCTAGCGGGGGAGAGACCCAGTACTTC. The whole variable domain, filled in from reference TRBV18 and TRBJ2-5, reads NAGVMQNPRHLVRRRGQEARLRCSPMKGHSHVYWYRQLPEEGLKFMVYLQKENIIDESGMPKERFSAEFPKEGPSILRIQQVVRGDSAAYFCASSPRASGGETQYFGPGTRLLVL.

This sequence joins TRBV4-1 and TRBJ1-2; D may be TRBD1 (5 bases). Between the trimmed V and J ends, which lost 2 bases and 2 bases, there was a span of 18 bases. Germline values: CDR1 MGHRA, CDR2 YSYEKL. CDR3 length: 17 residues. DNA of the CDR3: TGCGCCAGCAGCCAATGGCCCCCGGGGGTCCTAAACTATGGCTACACCTTC. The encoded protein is CASSQWPPGVLNYGYTF.

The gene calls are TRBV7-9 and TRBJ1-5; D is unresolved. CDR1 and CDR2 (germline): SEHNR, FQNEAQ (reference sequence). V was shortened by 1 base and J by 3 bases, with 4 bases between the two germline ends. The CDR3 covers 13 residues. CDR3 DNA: TGTGCCAGCAGCTTAGATGCCAATCAGCCCCAGCATTTT. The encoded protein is CASSLDANQPQHF.

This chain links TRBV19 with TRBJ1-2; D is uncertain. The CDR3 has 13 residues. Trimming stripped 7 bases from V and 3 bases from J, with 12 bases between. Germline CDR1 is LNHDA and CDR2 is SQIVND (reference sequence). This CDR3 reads CASTSTLDYGYTF. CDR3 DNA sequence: TGTGCCAGTACTTCGACACTGGACTATGGCTACACCTTC.

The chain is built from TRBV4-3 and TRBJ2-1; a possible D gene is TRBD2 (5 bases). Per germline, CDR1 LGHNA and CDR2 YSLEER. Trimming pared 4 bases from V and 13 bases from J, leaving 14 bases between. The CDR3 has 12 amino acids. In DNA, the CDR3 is TGCGCCAGCAGCCCACCTCCGGGATATCAGTTCTTC. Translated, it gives CASSPPPGYQFF.

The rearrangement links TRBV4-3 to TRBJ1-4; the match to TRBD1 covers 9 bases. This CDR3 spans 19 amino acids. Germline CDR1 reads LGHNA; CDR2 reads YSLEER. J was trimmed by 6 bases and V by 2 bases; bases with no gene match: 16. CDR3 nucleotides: TGCGCCAGCAGCCAATCGGGACAGGGAATCGCAGGATTATATGAAAAACTGTTTTTT. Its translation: CASSQSGQGIAGLYEKLFF.